This T cell receptor (beta chain) was sequenced during a study of identical twins listed by TCRdb under 2016. Describing the broader study: The study deep-sequenced TCR alpha and beta repertoires from monozygotic twins, unrelated adults of various ages and cord blood to test whether fetal clonotypes persist. To rule out contamination, the twin experiments were replicated at different times with different library preparation protocols. General conclusions and limits of the study: Abundant cord blood beta clonotypes carried fewer insertions; young adult naive repertoires showed a weaker similar trend, while memory repertoires showed none. In monozygotic twins, out-of-frame TCR alpha sharing was systematically underestimated by recombination models, although the models agreed with sharing between unrelated individuals. Zero-insertion analyses could be partly confounded by invariant T cells such as MAIT and iNKT, although diverse VJ usage argued against such confounding for most clonotypes. Out-of-frame TCR alpha sequences shared between twins showed an excess of low generation-probability sequences compared with coincidental sharing between unrelated individuals. In beta out-of-frame sequences, excess twin sharing was weaker, because having fewer shared sequences lowered the signal-to-noise ratio. Because the same donors could not be followed over many years, the conclusions relied on cross-sectional statistical analysis.

This clonotype was detected a few times. The target of this receptor is not known. One base away there is no much larger clone; base qualities are not given. Sequences MNHEY (CDR1) and SMNVEV (CDR2) are obtained from the germline V gene (reference sequence). Reading from cysteine to phenylalanine, the CDR3 counts 14 amino acids. Just CDR3 DNA is preserved here, 42 bases in frame from base 1. The V and J ends are trimmed by 4 bases and 7 bases, leaving 14 bases between them. Every donor in the study was a healthy Caucasian. Three pairs of female monozygotic twins, all aged roughly 18 to 29 years, were included in the twin cohort. Peripheral blood mononuclear cells were the source from which RNA for the TCR libraries was isolated. The library was prepared using 5' RACE. The run used an Illumina HiSeq 2000. A universal primer binding site was introduced by template switching, and a unique molecular identifier was present in the final cDNA, enabling accurate counting of TCR cDNA molecules. First-strand cDNA for TCR alpha and beta chains was synthesized from specific primers in the conserved constant-segment region. To control for contamination, every cDNA library carried two barcodes: a SMART-Mk sample barcode plus Illumina barcodes. Two successive PCR steps introduced TruSeq adapter sequences along with Illumina sample barcodes. The TCR alpha and beta cDNA libraries were sequenced on the Illumina HiSeq platform using custom primers. The original pipeline was this. MiGEC was used to process raw reads and extract unique molecular identifiers, and MiXCR was used to find CDR3 positions. For each individual, recombination models were inferred using an EM algorithm with the repgenHMM and IGoR tools. Shared clonotypes were analyzed with the tcR package in R, and sharing was normalized by the product of cloneset sizes. To study raw recombination without the effects of thymic and clonal selection, out-of-frame nonproductive sequences were analyzed. The public sequencing data were trimmed at Q25 with fastp and processed into clonotypes with MiXCR by TCRdb, which kept only in-frame beta chains. Entries that share a CDR3 protein sequence are merged under the most common genes and DNA. TCRdb assigned the V and J calls; the authors' analysis was not used. Within this sample are about 900,000 distinct CDR3 sequences, with 12% of them counted one time only. The ten largest account for roughly 1.6% of the sample.

The same data also went into a second study, on yellow fever vaccine responses in identical twins. As that second paper reports: The authors reported that the T cell response to vaccination in identical twins appeared partly convergent and partly personalized. In the study, vaccine-responding T cell clones were precisely tracked in identical twins.

Sequenced sample: PBMCs. This receptor chain uses TRBV27 and TRBJ1-5, with the D gene call left open. The receptor comes from a woman aged 18-35 years in good health. The nucleotide sequence reads TGTGCCAGCAGTTGGACGGACGCTTACCAGCCCCAGCATTTT. Its translation reads: CASSWTDAYQPQHF.